Listed below are T cell receptor beta chains from one sample, sequenced in a study of control samples from healthy donors and cancer patients. The repertoire was sequenced with immunoSEQ multiplex PCR; TCRdb's copy has only in-frame clones and lacks some. Among 170,000 or so clones listed, 91% were seen once. The sample was blood. Source of these receptors: a woman in her 40s in good health. CDR3s include the opening cysteine and the closing phenylalanine or tryptophan. The D gene is left open where the match is weak. Clone size is stated in some rows and not others, as once, few, many or a class when expanded.

j_call v_call d_call clone_size cdr3_aa cdr3_nt
TRBJ1-2 TRBV12-3/TRBV12-4 NA NA CASSFFLINYTF TGTGCCAGCAGTTTCTTTTTGATAAACTACACCTTC
TRBJ1-2 TRBV19 TRBD1 NA CAVRQGGYLGYTF TGTGCCGTGCGACAGGGCGGCTATTTGGGCTACACCTTC
TRBJ2-5 TRBV3-1/TRBV3-2 NA NA CASSQRGSETQYF TGTGCCAGCAGCCAAAGAGGGTCGGAGACCCAGTACTTC
TRBJ1-6 TRBV3-1/TRBV3-2 NA NA CASSHGQTIRGSPLHF TGTGCCAGCAGCCACGGTCAGACAATAAGGGGTTCACCCCTCCACTTT
TRBJ1-4 TRBV7-9 NA NA CASRGLSEKLFF TGTGCCTCCCGGGGTTTATCAGAAAAACTGTTTTTT
TRBJ1-1 TRBV19 TRBD1 NA CASSRGTGGLQNTEAFF TGTGCCAGTAGCCGAGGGACAGGGGGGCTTCAGAACACTGAAGCTTTCTTT
TRBJ2-3 TRBV24-1 NA NA CATSDPGWVTDTQYF TGTGCCACCAGTGACCCCGGGTGGGTGACAGATACGCAGTATTTT
TRBJ1-2 TRBV6-5 NA NA CASSYSTRVGYGYTF TGTGCCAGCAGTTACTCAACACGGGTAGGCTATGGCTACACCTTC
TRBJ2-3 TRBV11-3 NA NA CASSQGGSGDTQYF TGTGCCAGCAGCCAAGGGGGTTCAGGTGATACGCAGTATTTT
TRBJ1-5 TRBV11-2 NA NA CASSFGSNQPQHF TGTGCCAGCAGCTTCGGCAGCAATCAGCCCCAGCATTTT
TRBJ1-2 TRBV19 NA once CASSIDGGYGYTF TGTGCCAGTAGTATAGACGGTGGCTATGGCTACACCTTC
TRBJ1-1 TRBV7-8 NA once CASSSYREGGTEAFF TGTGCCAGCAGCTCCTACAGGGAGGGAGGCACTGAAGCTTTCTTT
TRBJ1-1 TRBV19 NA NA CASSLAGVTEAFF TGTGCCAGTAGCTTGGCCGGCGTCACTGAAGCTTTCTTT
TRBJ2-1 TRBV11-3 NA NA CASSLDRLDEQFF TGTGCCAGCAGCTTAGATCGACTGGATGAGCAGTTCTTC
TRBJ1-1 TRBV10-3 NA once CAIRGDGQRHEAFF TGTGCCATCAGGGGGGACGGACAGAGGCACGAAGCTTTCTTT
TRBJ2-1 TRBV5-4 TRBD1 NA CASSSGQGVYNEQFF TGTGCCAGCAGCTCGGGACAGGGGGTGTACAATGAGCAGTTCTTC
TRBJ1-1 TRBV5-1 NA NA CASSFSGDTEAFF TGCGCCAGCAGCTTTTCAGGGGATACTGAAGCTTTCTTT
TRBJ1-1 TRBV5-1 TRBD1 once CASSLAGTGLAFF TGCGCCAGCAGCTTGGCCGGGACAGGGCTAGCTTTCTTT
TRBJ1-5 TRBV19 NA NA CASAPGRNQPQHF TGTGCCAGTGCTCCGGGCCGCAATCAGCCCCAGCATTTT
TRBJ2-5 TRBV4-1 TRBD2 NA CASSQGLAGGLETQYF TGCGCCAGCAGCCAGGGACTAGCGGGGGGGCTTGAGACCCAGTACTTC
TRBJ1-3 TRBV3-1/TRBV3-2 NA NA CASRHISGNTIYF TGTGCCAGCAGACATATCTCTGGAAACACCATATATTTT
TRBJ2-7 TRBV6-5 TRBD1 NA CASSYSTGQEFYEQYF TGTGCCAGCAGTTACTCGACAGGGCAGGAGTTCTACGAGCAGTACTTC
TRBJ2-5 TRBV5-6 TRBD1 NA CASSFRQGGGQETQYF TGTGCCAGCAGCTTTAGACAGGGGGGTGGGCAAGAGACCCAGTACTTC
TRBJ1-6 TRBV7-4 TRBD1 NA CASSLGGTGLKNSPLHF TGTGCCAGCAGCTTAGGTGGGACAGGACTAAAGAATTCACCCCTCCACTTT
TRBJ1-1 TRBV7-6 NA NA CASSLSDEAFF TGTGCCAGCAGCTTGAGTGATGAAGCTTTCTTT
TRBJ2-5 TRBV5-1 NA NA CASSFGGEGTQYF TGCGCCAGCAGCTTTGGGGGAGAAGGGACCCAGTACTTC
TRBJ2-7 TRBV5-1 NA NA CASSLAPNGDEQYF TGCGCCAGCAGCTTGGCCCCCAACGGGGACGAGCAGTACTTC
TRBJ2-3 TRBV27 NA NA CASSPRGTPLVVDTQYF TGTGCCAGCAGTCCTCGGGGGACACCCCTTGTAGTAGATACGCAGTATTTT
TRBJ2-3 TRBV5-1 NA NA CASRPAGHPTDTQYF TGCGCCTCCCGCCCGGCGGGGCATCCTACAGATACGCAGTATTTT
TRBJ1-5 TRBV19 NA once CASSIDRGRNRPQHF TGTGCCAGTAGTATAGATCGGGGGCGGAATCGGCCCCAGCATTTT
TRBJ2-1 TRBV7-9 NA NA CASRSGGALSSYNEQFF TGTGCCAGCAGGAGTGGAGGGGCGTTGAGCTCCTACAATGAGCAGTTCTTC
TRBJ2-2 TRBV5-5 NA NA CASSLSVRGNTGELFF TGTGCCAGCAGCTTGTCGGTCAGGGGTAACACCGGGGAGCTGTTTTTT
TRBJ2-7 TRBV7-2 NA NA CASSWGDSTYEQYF TGTGCCAGCAGCTGGGGGGACTCTACCTACGAGCAGTACTTC
TRBJ1-2 TRBV12-3/TRBV12-4 NA NA CASSSGPAYGYTF TGTGCCAGCAGTTCGGGACCGGCCTATGGCTACACCTTC
TRBJ2-2 TRBV3-1/TRBV3-2 TRBD2 NA CASFPGLGSTGELFF TGTGCCAGCTTCCCGGGACTAGGAAGCACCGGGGAGCTGTTTTTT